These 19 T cell receptor beta chains share one sample of origin, sequenced in a study of siplizumab effects on memory and regulatory T cells. Method: immunoSEQ multiplex PCR; TCRdb's copy keeps in-frame clones and lacks some. Of roughly 100,000 clones in the sample, around 95% are singletons; the top ten hold less than 0.035%. Sequenced sample: naive CD4+ T cells sorted from blood. These receptors came from a human donor in good health.

The rearrangement links TRBV2 to TRBJ1-1; D may be TRBD1 (6 bases). Per the germline V gene, CDR1 is SNHLY and CDR2 is FYNNEI. V lost 9 bases and J lost 1, with 15 bases in between. The CDR3 covers 14 residues. The CDR3 DNA sequence: TGTGCCAGAGGGGGTAGGGGCCCGAACACTGAAGCTTTCTTT. This codes for CARGGRGPNTEAFF.

The gene calls are TRBV11-1 and TRBJ2-2; 8 nucleotides agree with TRBD1. Trimming at V came to 1 base and at J to 5 bases, leaving 6 bases not matched to a gene. Germline loops: CDR1 SGHAT, CDR2 FQDESV (reference sequence). CDR3 length: 16 residues. The CDR3 DNA follows: TGTGCCAGCAGCTTAGTTTCAGGGGGCCGTACCGGGGAGCTGTTTTTT. Its protein is CASSLVSGGRTGELFF.

The chain carries TRBV10-3 and TRBJ1-2; 7 bases are a match to TRBD1. The trim removed 3 bases at V and 3 bases at J, leaving 7 bases unmatched. Germline V gives CDR1 ENHRY, CDR2 SYGVKD. The CDR3 is 15 amino acids. DNA of the CDR3: TGTGCCATCAGTGAACTTGTTGGGACAGACTATGGCTACACCTTC. Translated: CAISELVGTDYGYTF.

The rearrangement uses TRBV7-2 and TRBJ1-4; no clear D gene. V was trimmed by 2 bases and J by 8 bases, leaving 15 bases between them. Germline assignment: CDR1 SGHTA and CDR2 FQGNSA. The CDR3 spans 15 residues. The CDR3 sequence: CASSLNSGLVEKLFF. The CDR3 DNA reads as TGTGCCAGCAGCTTAAATAGTGGCTTGGTCGAAAAACTGTTTTTT.

J is TRBJ1-2 and V is TRBV6-4, with D maybe TRBD1 (6 bases). Trimming removed 0 bases at V and 4 bases at J, with 9 bases between. From germline, CDR1 is MRHNA and CDR2 SNTAGT. The CDR3 is 14 amino acids. The DNA of the CDR3 is TGTGCCAGCAGTGACTCCGGGGGGCTCTATGGCTACACCTTC. Protein product: CASSDSGGLYGYTF.

The chain links TRBV19 to TRBJ1-1; the D is unclear. Deletions cut 3 bases from V and 4 bases from J, with 9 bases between. Per the germline V gene, CDR1 is LNHDA and CDR2 is SQIVND (reference sequence). The CDR3 runs 13 residues. The CDR3 is CASSMEVLTEAFF. CDR3 coding DNA: TGTGCCAGTAGTATGGAGGTCCTCACTGAAGCTTTCTTT.

The chain links TRBV2 to TRBJ2-1; 8 bases map to TRBD2. This CDR3 has 18 residues. V lost 1 base and J lost 7; bases outside the gene matches: 15. The germline gives CDR1 SNHLY, CDR2 FYNNEI. For the CDR3, the DNA is TGTGCCAGCAGTGAAGTACGTTCGGGGGTAGCGGGGCAGAATGAGCAGTTCTTC. Amino acid sequence: CASSEVRSGVAGQNEQFF.

The rearrangement joins TRBV5-1 to TRBJ2-4; D remains unclear. The CDR3 has 11 residues. The V end was cut by 2 bases, the J end by 5 bases, with 2 bases between. The germline V gene encodes CDR1 SGHRS and CDR2 YFSETQ. The CDR3 spells CASSFQNIQYF. CDR3 bases: TGCGCCAGCAGCTTCCAAAACATTCAGTACTTC.

The chain recombines TRBV15 with TRBJ2-1; 7 bases align to TRBD1. V lost 1 base, J lost 4 bases, and 10 bases stayed unmatched. The CDR3 runs 17 residues. Germline-derived CDR1 and CDR2 are LNHNV and YYDKDF (reference sequence). The CDR3 loop is CATSRGPGTAFYNEQFF. For the CDR3, the DNA is TGTGCCACCAGCAGAGGACCCGGGACAGCTTTTTACAATGAGCAGTTCTTC.

The chain is built from TRBV28 and TRBJ1-2, with TRBD1 matching over 9 bases. V lost 5 bases, J lost 8 bases, and 9 bases stayed unmatched. Germline V gene lookup returns CDR1 MDHEN and CDR2 SYDVKM. The CDR3 extends over 14 amino acids. The CDR3 DNA is TGTGCCAGCAGTCTTGGGACAGGGTCATTCGGCTACACCTTC. This gives the protein CASSLGTGSFGYTF.

The chain has TRBV12-5 and TRBJ2-5, with 10 nucleotides matching TRBD1. Germline CDR1 is LGHNT and CDR2 is FRNRAP. The CDR3 runs to 15 residues. V shed 5 bases, J shed 4 bases, and the junction held 7 bases outside the gene matches. In nucleotides, the CDR3 is TGTGCTAGTGGTAGGTCCGGGACAGGGGTAGAGACCCAGTACTTC. Translation: CASGRSGTGVETQYF.

The rearrangement joins TRBV28 to TRBJ2-5; 9 bases are shared with TRBD1. This CDR3 has 16 amino acids. Germline V gene sequence: CDR1 MDHEN, CDR2 SYDVKM. After removal of 1 base from V and 1 base from J, the junction contained 4 bases not matched to a gene. CDR3 protein: CASSLSGQGLQETQYF. CDR3 DNA: TGTGCCAGCAGTTTATCCGGACAGGGGCTCCAAGAGACCCAGTACTTC.

V and J are TRBV6-6 and TRBJ2-3; D gene ambiguous. The CDR3 extends over 12 amino acids. Germline V lookup: CDR1 MNHNY, CDR2 SVGAGI (reference sequence). V was pared by 4 bases and J by 4 bases, with 6 bases between. CDR3 nucleotides: TGTGCCAGCAGTTTCGCTTCAGATACGCAGTATTTT. This codes for CASSFASDTQYF.

This clone was detected only a few times. This chain uses TRBV6-5 with TRBJ1-2; tentative D call: TRBD1 (5 bases). Trimming left V 0 bases short and J 8 bases short, with 10 bases between. Germline V gives CDR1 MNHEY, CDR2 SVGAGI. CDR3 length equals 13 residues. CDR3 DNA sequence: TGTGCCAGCAGTTACTCGGGGCTGGGGGGCTACACCTTC. Its translation: CASSYSGLGGYTF.

The CDR3 bases are TGCGCCAGCAGCTTGGCTAGGGGACAGTTCAGCGAGCAGTACTTC. Its translation: CASSLARGQFSEQYF. The rearrangement joins TRBV5-1 to TRBJ2-7; TRBD1 agrees at 7 bases. V lost 0 bases to trimming and J lost 6 bases; unmatched junction nucleotides: 9. Germline CDR1 and CDR2: SGHRS and YFSETQ. The CDR3 sequence is 15 residues long.

The J gene is TRBJ1-1, the V gene TRBV19; tentatively, D is TRBD1 (6 bases). Germline CDR1 LNHDA, CDR2 SQIVND (reference sequence). The CDR3 length is 15 residues. V was cut by 3 bases and J by 1 base, with 12 bases left in between. CDR3 residues: CASSILAGANTEAFF. The CDR3 coding sequence is TGTGCCAGTAGTATTTTGGCGGGGGCGAACACTGAAGCTTTCTTT.

This chain joins TRBV6-5 and TRBJ1-2; D remains unclear. V was pared by 7 bases and J by 8 bases, with 20 bases between. The CDR3 sequence is 14 residues long. The germline gives CDR1 MNHEY, CDR2 SVGAGI. The CDR3 loop reads CASTKDQGYGGYTF. CDR3 sequence (DNA): TGTGCCAGCACTAAGGACCAAGGGTACGGAGGCTACACCTTC.

The chain has TRBV6-1 and TRBJ1-5, with 8 bases aligning to TRBD1. CDR3 length: 18 amino acids. The trim removed 2 bases at V and 1 base at J, leaving 10 bases unmatched. CDR1 is MNHNS and CDR2 is SASEGT in the germline V gene. This CDR3 is CASSERQGWPWSNQPQHF. In DNA form, the CDR3 reads TGTGCCAGCAGTGAAAGACAGGGGTGGCCTTGGAGCAATCAGCCCCAGCATTTT.

CDR3 DNA: TGTGCCACCACATCAACGGGACCCGGTCCCTACGAGCAGTACTTC. Its translation is CATTSTGPGPYEQYF. The chain links TRBV28 to TRBJ2-7, with D perhaps being TRBD1 or TRBD2 (5 bases each). Germline values: CDR1 MDHEN, CDR2 SYDVKM. V lost 10 bases and J 2 bases, leaving 21 bases between the germline ends. This CDR3 is 15 amino acids long.